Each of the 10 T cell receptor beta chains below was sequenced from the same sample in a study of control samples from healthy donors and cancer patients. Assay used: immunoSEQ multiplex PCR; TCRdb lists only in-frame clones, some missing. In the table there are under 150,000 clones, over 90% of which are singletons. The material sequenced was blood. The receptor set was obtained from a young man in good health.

CDR3 residues: CASMAALREKLFF. The CDR3 DNA is TGTGCCAGCATGGCGGCCCTGCGGGAAAAACTGTTTTTT. The chain combines TRBV2 with TRBJ1-4; D not resolved. V lost 7 bases to trimming and J lost 8 bases, with 14 bases between them. Germline V CDR1 and CDR2: SNHLY, FYNNEI. The CDR3 totals 13 residues.

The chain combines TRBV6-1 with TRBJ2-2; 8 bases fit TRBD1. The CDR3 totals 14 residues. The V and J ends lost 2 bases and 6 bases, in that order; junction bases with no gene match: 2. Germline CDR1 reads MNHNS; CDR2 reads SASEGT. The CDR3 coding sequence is TGTGCCAGCAGTGAACAGGGGGCGCCCGGGGAGCTGTTTTTT. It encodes CASSEQGAPGELFF.

The CDR3: CASSLEGGSYNEQFF. The CDR3 coding sequence is TGTGCCAGCAGCTTGGAGGGGGGATCCTACAATGAGCAGTTCTTC. J is TRBJ2-1 and V is TRBV5-5; the D call may be TRBD1 or TRBD2 (6 bases each). V was pared by 0 bases and J by 1 base, with 8 bases between. Per the germline V gene, CDR1 is SGHKS and CDR2 is YYEKEE (reference sequence). The CDR3 extends over 15 amino acids.

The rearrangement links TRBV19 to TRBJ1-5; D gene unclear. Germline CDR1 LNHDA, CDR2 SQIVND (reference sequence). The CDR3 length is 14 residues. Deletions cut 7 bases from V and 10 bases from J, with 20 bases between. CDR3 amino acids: CASKGEADISPQHF. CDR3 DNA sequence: TGTGCCAGTAAAGGTGAGGCCGATATCAGCCCCCAGCATTTT.

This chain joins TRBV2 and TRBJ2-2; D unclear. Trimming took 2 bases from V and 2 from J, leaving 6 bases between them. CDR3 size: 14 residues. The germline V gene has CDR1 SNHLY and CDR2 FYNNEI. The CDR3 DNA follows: TGTGCCAGCAGTGAAACAACAAACACCGGGGAGCTGTTTTTT. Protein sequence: CASSETTNTGELFF. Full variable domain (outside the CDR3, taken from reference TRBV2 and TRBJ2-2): EPEVTQTPSHQVTQMGQEVILRCVPISNHLYFYWYRQILGQKVEFLVSFYNNEISEKSEIFDDQFSVERPDGSNFTLKIRSTKLEDSAMYFCASSETTNTGELFFGEGSRLTVL.

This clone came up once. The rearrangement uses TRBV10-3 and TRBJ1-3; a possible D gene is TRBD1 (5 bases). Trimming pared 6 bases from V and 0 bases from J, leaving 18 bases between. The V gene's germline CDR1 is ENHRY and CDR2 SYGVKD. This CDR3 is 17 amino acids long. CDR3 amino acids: CAISPRTGPNSGNTIYF. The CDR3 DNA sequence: TGTGCCATCAGCCCAAGAACGGGGCCGAACTCTGGAAACACCATATATTTT.

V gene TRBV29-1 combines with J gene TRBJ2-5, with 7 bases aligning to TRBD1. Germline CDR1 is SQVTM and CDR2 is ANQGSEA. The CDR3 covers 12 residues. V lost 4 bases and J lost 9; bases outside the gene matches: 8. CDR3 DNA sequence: TGCAGCGTTGGGAAGGGCCAGGGGGCCCAGTACTTC. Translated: CSVGKGQGAQYF.

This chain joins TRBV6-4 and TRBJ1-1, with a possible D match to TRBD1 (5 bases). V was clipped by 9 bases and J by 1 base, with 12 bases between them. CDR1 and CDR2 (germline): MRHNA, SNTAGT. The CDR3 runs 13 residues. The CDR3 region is CASRGPQNTEAFF. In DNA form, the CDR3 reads TGTGCCAGTAGGGGACCCCAGAACACTGAAGCTTTCTTT.

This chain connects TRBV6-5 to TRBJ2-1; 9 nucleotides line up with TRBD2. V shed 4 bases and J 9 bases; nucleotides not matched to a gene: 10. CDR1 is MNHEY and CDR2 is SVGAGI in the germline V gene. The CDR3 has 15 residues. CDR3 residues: CASSWGLATPPEQFF. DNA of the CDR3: TGTGCCAGCAGTTGGGGACTAGCAACGCCCCCTGAGCAGTTCTTC.

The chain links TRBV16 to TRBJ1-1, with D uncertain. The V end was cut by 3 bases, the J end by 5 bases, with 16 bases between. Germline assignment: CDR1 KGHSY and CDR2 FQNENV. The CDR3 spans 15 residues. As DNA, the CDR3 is TGTGCCAGCAGCCATTTCCGGGGAAGTAGGACTGAAGCTTTCTTT. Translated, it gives CASSHFRGSRTEAFF.